These 2 T cell receptor beta chains originate from one sample sequenced in a study of blood T cell repertoires in COVID-19. TCRdb keeps only in-frame clones here, not all; method: immunoSEQ multiplex PCR. This sample has about 210,000 clones, with around 82% found just once. The source material was peripheral blood. Receptor source: a man aged 50-60 years with active or convalescent COVID-19.

J is TRBJ1-1 and V is TRBV11-2; D may be TRBD1 (5 bases). Germline V gene data show CDR1 as SGHAT and CDR2 as FQNNGV. The CDR3 covers 14 residues. Trimming stripped 1 base from V and 6 bases from J, with 12 bases between. The CDR3 sequence: CASSLAAWGAEAFF. The CDR3 DNA reads as TGTGCCAGCAGCTTAGCCGCTTGGGGGGCTGAAGCTTTCTTT.

The chain links TRBV12-5 to TRBJ1-1; D perhaps matches TRBD1 (6 bases). Germline loops: CDR1 LGHNT, CDR2 FRNRAP. The V end was cut by 5 bases, the J end by 4 bases, with 14 bases between. The CDR3 consists of 14 residues. The CDR3 sequence is CASGPFPGATEAFF. The CDR3 region has the DNA TGTGCTAGTGGTCCATTCCCAGGGGCCACTGAAGCTTTCTTT.